Listed below are T cell receptor beta chains from one sample, sequenced in a study of sequential checkpoint blockade in melanoma. Some clones are missing from TCRdb's copy, which holds only in-frame ones; the method was immunoSEQ multiplex PCR. Of some 9,200 clones in the sample, about 23% are singletons; the top ten hold roughly 10%. Sequences were derived from tumor tissue (inferred from file names), sampled from a patient given nivolumab and ipilimumab in sequence. The receptors derive from a human donor with melanoma. Both conserved end residues are part of each CDR3. Fields, in order: J gene, D gene, clone size, V gene, CDR3 protein, CDR3 DNA. The D gene is left open where the match is weak. Clone sizes are given selectively: once, few, many, or a class where the clone is expanded.

J: TRBJ1-3; D: .; size: few; V: TRBV1; CDR3: CASSREDVSGNTIYF; DNA: TGCGCCAGCAGCCGGGAGGACGTATCAGGAAACACCATATATTTT
J: TRBJ2-1; D: .; size: few; V: TRBV6-8; CDR3: CASSTVYNEQFF; DNA: TGTGCCAGCAGTACGGTCTACAATGAGCAGTTCTTC
J: TRBJ1-2; D: .; size: .; V: TRBV29-1; CDR3: CSVEGKENGYTF; DNA: TGCAGCGTTGAAGGAAAGGAAAATGGCTACACCTTC
J: TRBJ1-1; D: .; size: .; V: TRBV5-1; CDR3: CASSLIGLNTEAFF; DNA: TGCGCCAGCAGCTTGATCGGCCTGAACACTGAAGCTTTCTTT
J: TRBJ1-2; D: TRBD1; size: medium-sized; V: TRBV6-8; CDR3: CASSLTGGYGYTF; DNA: TGTGCCAGCAGTCTTACAGGGGGCTATGGCTACACCTTC
J: TRBJ2-3; D: .; size: .; V: TRBV29-1; CDR3: CSHKPGTDTQYF; DNA: TGCAGCCATAAGCCGGGCACAGATACGCAGTATTTT
J: TRBJ2-7; D: .; size: .; V: TRBV6-8; CDR3: CASRHFSGKTYEQYF; DNA: TGTGCCAGCAGACACTTCTCCGGGAAAACCTACGAGCAGTACTTC
J: TRBJ1-5; D: TRBD1; size: .; V: TRBV23-1; CDR3: CASSQQTGSEWPQHF; DNA: TGCGCCAGCAGCCAGCAGACAGGGAGTGAATGGCCCCAGCATTTT
J: TRBJ1-3; D: TRBD1; size: .; V: TRBV6-8; CDR3: CASREQGSSGNTIYF; DNA: TGTGCCAGCAGAGAACAGGGGAGCTCTGGAAACACCATATATTTT
J: TRBJ1-5; D: .; size: .; V: TRBV19; CDR3: CASSMGVWSNQPQHF; DNA: TGTGCCAGTAGTATGGGGGTATGGAGCAATCAGCCCCAGCATTTT
J: TRBJ1-1; D: .; size: few; V: TRBV28; CDR3: CASSSIDGFRNRAFF; DNA: TGTGCCAGCAGTTCAATTGACGGGTTTCGAAACAGAGCTTTCTTT
J: TRBJ2-2; D: .; size: .; V: TRBV19; CDR3: CASTFPGYYTGELFF; DNA: TGTGCCAGTACCTTTCCGGGATACTACACCGGGGAGCTGTTTTTT
J: TRBJ1-6; D: .; size: .; V: TRBV19; CDR3: CASSTEQNSPLHF; DNA: TGTGCCAGTAGTACAGAACAGAATTCACCCCTCCACTTT
J: TRBJ1-2; D: .; size: few; V: TRBV6-8; CDR3: CASSYGGLGGGSYTF; DNA: TGTGCCAGCAGTTACGGGGGTCTCGGCGGGGGATCCTACACCTTC
J: TRBJ2-5; D: .; size: many; V: TRBV11-3; CDR3: CASSPKLRAGGGAETQYF; DNA: TGTGCCAGCAGCCCCAAACTAAGAGCGGGTGGGGGTGCAGAGACCCAGTACTTC
J: TRBJ1-2; D: TRBD1; size: .; V: TRBV6-8; CDR3: CASSYSDRVYGYTF; DNA: TGTGCCAGCAGTTATAGTGACAGGGTCTATGGCTACACCTTC
J: TRBJ1-6; D: TRBD1; size: many; V: TRBV11-3; CDR3: CASSFTGGASSPLHF; DNA: TGTGCCAGCAGCTTTACAGGGGGCGCGTCTTCACCCCTCCACTTT
J: TRBJ1-2; D: TRBD1; size: few; V: TRBV6-8; CDR3: CASSYSRDSNYGYTF; DNA: TGTGCCAGCAGTTACTCGCGGGACAGCAACTATGGCTACACCTTC
J: TRBJ2-2; D: TRBD1; size: many; V: TRBV12-5; CDR3: CASNPRQGAGELFF; DNA: TGTGCCAGCAACCCTCGACAGGGGGCCGGGGAGCTGTTTTTT
J: TRBJ2-2; D: .; size: .; V: TRBV19; CDR3: CASSSGGDTGELFF; DNA: TGTGCCAGTAGTAGTGGAGGGGACACCGGGGAGCTGTTTTTT
J: TRBJ2-2; D: .; size: medium-sized; V: TRBV11-3; CDR3: CASSLGVATGELFF; DNA: TGTGCCAGCAGCTTGGGGGTAGCCACCGGGGAGCTGTTTTTT
J: TRBJ1-1; D: .; size: .; V: TRBV6-8; CDR3: CASSYSMILGSYTEAFF; DNA: TGTGCCAGCAGTTACTCTATGATTCTGGGATCTTACACTGAAGCTTTCTTT
J: TRBJ1-1; D: .; size: medium-sized; V: TRBV29-1; CDR3: CSVFHSRGTEAFF; DNA: TGCAGCGTTTTCCACTCGAGAGGCACTGAAGCTTTCTTT
J: TRBJ1-5; D: .; size: few; V: TRBV11-3; CDR3: CASSKTGQWGGQPQHF; DNA: TGTGCCAGCAGCAAGACGGGACAATGGGGGGGTCAGCCCCAGCATTTT
J: TRBJ2-3; D: TRBD1; size: .; V: TRBV5-1; CDR3: CASSLATGAGGADTQYF; DNA: TGCGCCAGCAGCTTGGCCACTGGGGCAGGGGGCGCAGATACGCAGTATTTT
J: TRBJ2-7; D: .; size: .; V: TRBV19; CDR3: CASSMVAGLFYEQYF; DNA: TGTGCCAGTAGTATGGTGGCGGGACTCTTCTACGAGCAGTACTTC
J: TRBJ2-1; D: TRBD1; size: few; V: TRBV28; CDR3: CASSSGQGYNEQFF; DNA: TGTGCCAGCAGTTCAGGACAGGGGTACAATGAGCAGTTCTTC
J: TRBJ1-2; D: TRBD1; size: .; V: TRBV5-1; CDR3: CASSPQQDRGVGYTF; DNA: TGCGCCAGCAGCCCCCAACAGGACAGGGGCGTGGGCTACACCTTC
J: TRBJ1-5; D: .; size: .; V: TRBV28; CDR3: CASSPAWEDQPQHF; DNA: TGTGCCAGTTCCCCGGCCTGGGAAGATCAGCCCCAGCATTTT
J: TRBJ2-7; D: .; size: few; V: TRBV11-3; CDR3: CASSLWGQGTYEQYF; DNA: TGTGCCAGCAGCTTATGGGGGCAGGGGACCTACGAGCAGTACTTC
J: TRBJ1-2; D: .; size: .; V: TRBV28; CDR3: CASSLVGDQEPYGYTF; DNA: TGTGCCAGCAGTTTGGTCGGAGATCAAGAGCCCTATGGCTACACCTTC
J: TRBJ2-3; D: .; size: .; V: TRBV7-2; CDR3: CASSLAGADTQYF; DNA: TGTGCCAGCAGCTTAGCGGGAGCAGATACGCAGTATTTT
J: TRBJ1-2; D: .; size: .; V: TRBV11-3; CDR3: CASSFRTEVFYGYTF; DNA: TGTGCCAGCAGCTTCCGGACAGAGGTTTTCTATGGCTACACCTTC
J: TRBJ2-5; D: TRBD2; size: .; V: TRBV29-1; CDR3: CSVAAGGQETQYF; DNA: TGCAGCGTTGCAGCGGGGGGCCAAGAGACCCAGTACTTC
J: TRBJ1-2; D: TRBD1; size: many; V: TRBV11-3; CDR3: CASSLAPGTGTGYGYTF; DNA: TGTGCCAGCAGCTTGGCTCCAGGGACAGGGACCGGCTATGGCTACACCTTC
J: TRBJ2-5; D: TRBD2; size: few; V: TRBV15; CDR3: CATSIGLAGKGETQYF; DNA: TGTGCCACCAGCATAGGACTAGCGGGGAAGGGAGAGACCCAGTACTTC
J: TRBJ1-1; D: .; size: many; V: TRBV7-2; CDR3: CASSLRGDAEAFF; DNA: TGTGCCAGCAGCTTAAGGGGCGACGCTGAAGCTTTCTTT
J: TRBJ1-1; D: .; size: .; V: TRBV9; CDR3: CASSVGGTVNTEAFF; DNA: TGTGCCAGCAGCGTAGGAGGGACGGTGAACACTGAAGCTTTCTTT
J: TRBJ1-2; D: .; size: .; V: TRBV28; CDR3: CASTLPQGGNYGYTF; DNA: TGTGCCAGCACCCTCCCCCAGGGCGGGAACTATGGCTACACCTTC
J: TRBJ1-1; D: .; size: medium-sized; V: TRBV11-3; CDR3: CASSLVSGPPTEAFF; DNA: TGTGCCAGCAGCTTAGTCTCTGGACCCCCCACTGAAGCTTTCTTT
J: TRBJ1-2; D: .; size: many; V: TRBV6-8; CDR3: CAIRKGEGLGYGYTF; DNA: TGTGCCATCAGGAAGGGCGAGGGCCTGGGGTATGGCTACACCTTC
J: TRBJ1-5; D: .; size: medium-sized; V: TRBV11-3; CDR3: CASSFSGSGNQPQHF; DNA: TGTGCCAGCAGCTTTTCCGGGTCGGGCAATCAGCCCCAGCATTTT
J: TRBJ1-2; D: .; size: .; V: TRBV6-8; CDR3: CASRSPAQNYGYTF; DNA: TGTGCCAGCAGGTCCCCGGCACAGAACTATGGCTACACCTTC
J: TRBJ2-7; D: TRBD1; size: .; V: TRBV29-1; CDR3: CSVARQGITSYEQYF; DNA: TGCAGCGTCGCAAGACAGGGGATCACCTCCTACGAGCAGTACTTC
J: TRBJ2-1; D: TRBD1; size: medium-sized; V: TRBV6-8; CDR3: CAIEDRGNEQFF; DNA: TGTGCCATCGAGGACAGGGGTAATGAGCAGTTCTTC
J: TRBJ1-5; D: .; size: .; V: TRBV19; CDR3: CASGTVSNQPQHF; DNA: TGTGCCAGCGGGACGGTGAGCAATCAGCCCCAGCATTTT
J: TRBJ1-5; D: .; size: .; V: TRBV18; CDR3: CASSQTGVRAQHF; DNA: TGTGCCAGCTCACAAACAGGCGTTCGGGCCCAGCATTTT
J: TRBJ1-1; D: .; size: few; V: TRBV6-8; CDR3: CASSPFIQGGTEAFF; DNA: TGTGCCAGCAGTCCTTTTATACAGGGCGGCACTGAAGCTTTCTTT
J: TRBJ2-3; D: TRBD2; size: few; V: TRBV11-3; CDR3: CASSLGLAGGTQYF; DNA: TGTGCCAGCAGCTTAGGGCTAGCGGGGGGTACGCAGTATTTT
J: TRBJ1-3; D: .; size: once; V: TRBV28; CDR3: CASSSQTQGNLISGNTIYF; DNA: TGTGCCAGCAGTTCCCAAACACAGGGAAACCTAATCTCTGGAAACACCATATATTTT
J: TRBJ2-3; D: .; size: .; V: TRBV9; CDR3: CASSLQSDTQYF; DNA: TGTGCCAGCAGTCTGCAATCAGATACGCAGTATTTT
J: TRBJ1-4; D: .; size: .; V: TRBV11-3; CDR3: CASSLYGRGQLTNEKLFF; DNA: TGTGCCAGCAGCTTATACGGACGAGGACAGCTAACTAATGAAAAACTGTTTTTT
J: TRBJ1-2; D: .; size: .; V: TRBV28; CDR3: CASSSPGRGHSNYGYTF; DNA: TGTGCCAGCAGTTCTCCCGGGCGGGGACATAGTAACTATGGCTACACCTTC
J: TRBJ1-1; D: .; size: .; V: TRBV19; CDR3: CASSMLNTEAFF; DNA: TGTGCCAGTAGTATGCTGAACACTGAAGCTTTCTTT
J: TRBJ1-5; D: TRBD1; size: .; V: TRBV28; CDR3: CASSPDRGRYQPQHF; DNA: TGTGCCAGCAGCCCTGACAGGGGGCGATATCAGCCCCAGCATTTT
J: TRBJ1-2; D: .; size: .; V: TRBV25-1; CDR3: CASSKEGYGYTF; DNA: TGTGCCAGCTCCAAGGAGGGCTATGGCTACACCTTC
J: TRBJ2-3; D: TRBD2; size: .; V: TRBV19; CDR3: CASSSGLAGGQWGTDTQYF; DNA: TGTGCCAGTAGTTCAGGACTAGCGGGGGGGCAGTGGGGCACAGATACGCAGTATTTT